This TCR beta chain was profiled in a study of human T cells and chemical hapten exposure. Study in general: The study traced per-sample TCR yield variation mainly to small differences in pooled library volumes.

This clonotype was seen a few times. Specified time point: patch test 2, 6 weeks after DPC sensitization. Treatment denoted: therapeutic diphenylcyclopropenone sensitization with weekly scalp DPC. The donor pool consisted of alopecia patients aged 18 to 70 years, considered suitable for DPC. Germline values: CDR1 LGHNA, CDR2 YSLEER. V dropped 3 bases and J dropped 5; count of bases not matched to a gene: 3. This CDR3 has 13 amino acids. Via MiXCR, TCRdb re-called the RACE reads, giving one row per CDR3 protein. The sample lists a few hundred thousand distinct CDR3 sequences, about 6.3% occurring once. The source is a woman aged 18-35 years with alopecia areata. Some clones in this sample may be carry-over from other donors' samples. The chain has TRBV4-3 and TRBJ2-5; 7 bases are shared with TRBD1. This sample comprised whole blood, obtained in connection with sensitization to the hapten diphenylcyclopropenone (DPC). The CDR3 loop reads CASSHIQGETQYF. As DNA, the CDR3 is TGCGCCAGCAGCCACATACAGGGGGAGACCCAGTACTTC.